The 18 T cell receptor beta chains below come from one sample, sequenced in a study of blood T cell repertoires in COVID-19. Profiled with immunoSEQ multiplex PCR; TCRdb holds only in-frame clones, not every one. The table lists about 150,000 clones, around 87% of them singletons, with roughly 4% in the top ten. What was sequenced was PBMCs or T cells enriched from blood (not recorded which). The source of these receptors is a woman aged 40-49 years who had been exposed to COVID-19.

There are a few counts of this clone. The chain is built from TRBV4-1 and TRBJ1-1; 10 bases map to TRBD1. The germline gives CDR1 MGHRA, CDR2 YSYEKL. J gave up 1 base and V 2 bases, and 7 bases lay outside the gene matches. This CDR3 region has 17 residues. The CDR3 DNA is TGCGCCAGCAGCCAACAGGGGACAGGGGCGACGAACACTGAAGCTTTCTTT. Encoded protein: CASSQQGTGATNTEAFF.

The chain combines TRBV11-2 with TRBJ2-2, with no clear D. Germline loops: CDR1 SGHAT, CDR2 FQNNGV. V was trimmed by 1 base and J by 0 bases, leaving 9 bases between them. This CDR3 region has 16 residues. The CDR3 loop reads CASSLVRNANTGELFF. The CDR3 DNA reads as TGTGCCAGCAGCTTAGTGCGAAACGCGAACACCGGGGAGCTGTTTTTT.

The chain employs TRBV10-3 and TRBJ2-1, with a possible D match to TRBD1 (6 bases). Trimming shortened V by 4 bases and J by 0 bases, and 16 bases separated the two germline ends. The CDR3 is 17 residues long. Germline V gives CDR1 ENHRY, CDR2 SYGVKD. Here the CDR3 reads CAISVGTTGSSYNEQFF. The CDR3 DNA sequence: TGTGCCATCAGTGTGGGAACCACAGGGAGCTCCTACAATGAGCAGTTCTTC.

The chain couples TRBV6-6 to TRBJ1-1; D not resolved. V lost 8 bases and J 0 bases, leaving 13 bases between the germline ends. This CDR3 comprises 14 residues. The V gene's germline CDR1 is MNHNY and CDR2 SVGAGI (reference sequence). The DNA for the CDR3 is TGTGCCAGCCCCCCGAGGGTTATGAACACTGAAGCTTTCTTT. Its protein product is CASPPRVMNTEAFF.

CDR3 sequence (DNA): TGTGCCAGCAGCTGGGGACTGAAGGCAGGGCCCCAGCATTTT. It encodes CASSWGLKAGPQHF. V is TRBV5-6 and J is TRBJ1-5, with D tentatively TRBD1 (5 bases). The CDR3 runs 14 residues. The germline CDR1 and CDR2 sequences are SGHDT and YYEEEE. Trimming removed 3 bases from V and 9 bases from J, with 16 bases in between.

This CDR3 reads CASSEVGGGLYEQYF. The CDR3 bases are TGTGCCAGCAGTGAAGTCGGCGGGGGGCTCTACGAGCAGTACTTC. This chain joins TRBV6-1 and TRBJ2-7; 8 bases line up with TRBD2. Trimming removed 1 base from V and 3 bases from J; junction bases left unmatched: 5. Germline assignment: CDR1 MNHNS and CDR2 SASEGT. The CDR3 is 15 amino acids.

The chain links TRBV19 to TRBJ1-3, with 9 bases lining up with TRBD1. The length of the CDR3 is 16 residues. Germline CDR1 is LNHDA and CDR2 is SQIVND (reference sequence). The V gene end was trimmed by 5 bases and the J gene end by 1 base; junction bases not matched to a gene: 6. CDR3 in amino acids: CASSVGQGRSGNTIYF. The DNA for the CDR3 is TGTGCCAGTAGTGTTGGACAGGGGAGGTCTGGAAACACCATATATTTT.

The chain combines TRBV5-6 with TRBJ1-2; D might be TRBD1 (5 bases). The CDR3 covers 13 residues. Trimming shortened V by 4 bases and J by 4 bases, and 11 bases separated the two germline ends. Per germline, CDR1 SGHDT and CDR2 YYEEEE. CDR3 sequence (DNA): TGTGCCAGCAGCCCCCCCGACAGCTATGGCTACACCTTC. The encoded protein is CASSPPDSYGYTF.

The rearrangement uses TRBV28 and TRBJ1-2, with D unresolved. The CDR3 is made up of 15 amino acids. The V gene's germline CDR1 is MDHEN and CDR2 SYDVKM. Deletions cut 1 base from V and 2 bases from J, with 11 bases between. The CDR3 reads CASSLLGRANYGYTF. For the CDR3, the DNA is TGTGCCAGCAGTTTATTGGGCAGAGCAAACTATGGCTACACCTTC.

The rearrangement joins TRBV6-2 or TRBV6-3 to TRBJ2-7, with a weak D call TRBD1 (6 bases). V gave up 6 bases and J gave up 0 bases, with 15 bases separating them. This CDR3 is built from 15 residues. CDR1 and CDR2 from the germline V gene are MNHEY and SVGEGT. The CDR3 bases are TGTGCCAGCAGCACCCGGCGGACAGCCTCCTACGAGCAGTACTTC. Translated: CASSTRRTASYEQYF.

This clone appeared a single time. This chain joins TRBV19 and TRBJ1-3, with 10 bases fitting TRBD1. Germline V gives CDR1 LNHDA, CDR2 SQIVND (reference sequence). The J segment lost 0 bases and the V segment lost 7 bases, leaving 6 bases of the junction unmatched. The CDR3 spans 16 residues. CDR3 protein: CASTPRTGGSGNTIYF. CDR3 coding DNA: TGTGCCAGTACCCCACGGACAGGGGGCTCTGGAAACACCATATATTTT.

In this sample, this clone turned up a few times. This chain joins TRBV27 and TRBJ1-3, with D uncertain. V was shortened by 0 bases and J by 0 bases, with 12 bases between the two germline ends. CDR3 length: 17 residues. Germline CDR1 and CDR2: MNHEY and SMNVEV (reference sequence). CDR3: CASSLSAYGSSGNTIYF. In DNA, the CDR3 is TGTGCCAGCAGTTTATCGGCATATGGGAGCTCTGGAAACACCATATATTTT.

The chain uses TRBV9 and TRBJ1-1; D might be TRBD1 (5 bases). CDR1 is SGDLS and CDR2 is YYNGEE in the germline V gene. The CDR3 extends over 15 amino acids. V was cut by 3 bases and J by 1 base, with 13 bases left in between. The DNA for the CDR3 is TGTGCCAGCAGCGAAATACCGGGGGGGAACACTGAAGCTTTCTTT. It encodes CASSEIPGGNTEAFF.

V is TRBV5-3 and J is TRBJ2-3; 11 bases agree with TRBD2. TRBV5-3 qualifies as an ORF whose function is uncertain. CDR3 length equals 20 residues. Germline trimming cut 4 bases from V and 0 bases from J; bases unmatched to any gene: 16. In DNA, the CDR3 is TGTGCCAGAAGCGTCCCGGGACTAGCGGAGGGGGGAGGTAGCACAGATACGCAGTATTTT. It specifies CARSVPGLAEGGGSTDTQYF.

This chain connects TRBV5-1 to TRBJ2-1; 12 nucleotides line up with TRBD2. Losses at the gene ends were 0 bases for V and 5 bases for J; bases not matched to a gene: 9. The germline V gene encodes CDR1 SGHRS and CDR2 YFSETQ. The CDR3 is 18 residues long. The CDR3 reads CASSLVASGRAGHNEQFF. The CDR3, as DNA: TGCGCCAGCAGCTTGGTGGCTAGCGGGAGGGCCGGGCACAATGAGCAGTTCTTC.

The chain employs TRBV3-1 (or the pseudogene TRBV3-2) and TRBJ2-1, with TRBD1 identical over 8 bases. CDR3 length: 15 amino acids. V gave up 4 bases and J gave up 3 bases; unmatched junction bases: 5. The germline V gene has CDR1 LGHDT and CDR2 YNNKEL (reference sequence). CDR3 residues: CASSLDRGFYNEQFF. The CDR3 nucleotides read TGTGCCAGCAGCCTCGACAGGGGTTTCTACAATGAGCAGTTCTTC.

The genes are TRBV18 and TRBJ1-5, with 7 bases matching TRBD1. CDR1 is KGHSH and CDR2 is LQKENI in the germline V gene. The CDR3 runs to 16 residues. J gave up 4 bases and V 4 bases, and 10 bases lay outside the gene matches. The CDR3 is CASSLSRDSLNQPQHF. The DNA for the CDR3 is TGTGCCAGCTCACTTAGCCGGGACAGTCTTAATCAGCCCCAGCATTTT.

The rearrangement uses TRBV12-3 or TRBV12-4 and TRBJ2-1, with a possible D match to TRBD2 (6 bases). The CDR3 has 13 residues. V dropped 10 bases and J dropped 1 base, with 11 bases sitting between them. The CDR3 here is CATSGFSYNEQFF. The CDR3 region has the DNA TGTGCCACCAGCGGGTTTTCCTACAATGAGCAGTTCTTC.